The 26 T cell receptor beta chains below all came from one sample that was sequenced in a study of T cell changes during pregnancy in multiple sclerosis. Profiled with immunoSEQ multiplex PCR; TCRdb holds only in-frame clones, not every one. The sample has around 34,000 clones, around nine tenths seen once. Sequencing used CD8+ T cells from peripheral blood mononuclear cells, obtained before pregnancy. The receptors here all came from a female donor with multiple sclerosis, enrolled in a pregnancy study.

This sequence joins TRBV7-3 and TRBJ2-7; a weak D match, TRBD1 (9 bases). V was shortened by 4 bases and J by 6 bases, with 22 bases between the two germline ends. The germline CDR1 and CDR2 sequences are SGHTA and FQGTGA. The CDR3 runs 16 residues. The CDR3 is CASSWTGGTGMSEQYF. In DNA, the CDR3 is TGTGCCAGCAGCTGGACGGGGGGGACAGGGATGAGCGAGCAGTACTTC. Filled out from reference TRBV7-3 and TRBJ2-7, the complete variable domain reads GAGVSQTPSNKVTEKGKYVELRCDPISGHTALYWYRQSLGQGPEFLIYFQGTGAADDSGLPNDRFFAVRPEGSVSTLKIQRTERGDSAVYLCASSWTGGTGMSEQYFGPGTRLTVT.

The V call is TRBV2, the J call TRBJ2-3, with 8 bases that match TRBD2. The CDR3 is 17 residues long. The junction had 8 bases not matched to a gene; V was cut back by 1 base and J by 2 bases. Germline CDR1 is SNHLY and CDR2 is FYNNEI. The CDR3: CASSEEVAGYYTDTQYF. DNA of the CDR3: TGTGCCAGCAGTGAAGAGGTAGCGGGGTATTACACAGATACGCAGTATTTT.

The chain links TRBV5-1 to TRBJ1-1; 8 bases agree with TRBD1. The trim removed 0 bases at V and 0 bases at J, leaving 4 bases unmatched. This CDR3 contains 16 residues. The germline V gene has CDR1 SGHRS and CDR2 YFSETQ. The CDR3 protein is CASSLGQGLMNTEAFF. Here the CDR3 DNA reads TGCGCCAGCAGCTTGGGACAGGGGCTGATGAACACTGAAGCTTTCTTT.

V is TRBV15 and J is TRBJ2-5; 7 nucleotides agree with TRBD2. V lost 2 bases to trimming and J lost 3 bases; unmatched junction nucleotides: 3. Germline CDR1 reads LNHNV; CDR2 reads YYDKDF (reference sequence). The CDR3 spans 14 residues. The CDR3 DNA sequence: TGTGCCACCAGCAGAAGGAGCGGGGAAGAGACCCAGTACTTC. Amino acids: CATSRRSGEETQYF.

The rearrangement joins TRBV7-8 to TRBJ1-1; perhaps TRBD1 as D (5 bases). The germline V gene encodes CDR1 SGHVS and CDR2 FQNEAQ. V lost 1 base, J lost 1 base, and 10 bases lay in between. CDR3 size: 15 residues. The CDR3 is CASSLGGGRNTEAFF. The CDR3 region has the DNA TGTGCCAGCAGCTTAGGCGGGGGTCGGAACACTGAAGCTTTCTTT.

The table lists this clone with a few counts. This chain uses TRBV11-2 with TRBJ2-7; D perhaps matches TRBD2 (6 bases). V dropped 2 bases and J dropped 3 bases, with 11 bases sitting between them. The CDR3 length is 14 residues. The germline gives CDR1 SGHAT, CDR2 FQNNGV. In nucleotides, the CDR3 is TGTGCCAGCAGCTTACGCGAGGACTACTACGAGCAGTACTTC. Protein product: CASSLREDYYEQYF. Together with reference TRBV11-2 and TRBJ2-7, the CDR3 gives the full variable domain: EAGVAQSPRYKIIEKRQSVAFWCNPISGHATLYWYQQILGQGPKLLIQFQNNGVVDDSQLPKDRFSAERLKGVDSTLKIQPAKLEDSAVYLCASSLREDYYEQYFGPGTRLTVT.

This chain connects TRBV6-1 to TRBJ2-1; 7 bases align to TRBD1. The germline CDR1 and CDR2 sequences are MNHNS and SASEGT. The length of the CDR3 is 14 residues. V was clipped by 5 bases and J by 6 bases; unmatched bases: 7. The CDR3 sequence: CASSPDPGGNEQFF. The CDR3 DNA reads TGTGCCAGCAGTCCGGACCCAGGGGGCAATGAGCAGTTCTTC.

V is TRBV7-3 and J is TRBJ2-2, with 7 bases that match TRBD2. V lost 3 bases, J lost 3 bases, and 4 bases stayed unmatched. The CDR3 is 15 residues long. Germline values: CDR1 SGHTA, CDR2 FQGTGA. Here the CDR3 DNA reads TGTGCCAGCAGCTTCGGCCTAGCGGACACCGGGGAGCTGTTTTTT. Residues: CASSFGLADTGELFF.

The V gene is TRBV30, the J gene TRBJ2-1; 8 bases agree with TRBD2. Per germline, CDR1 GTSNPN and CDR2 SVGIG (reference sequence). The CDR3 contains 14 residues. V lost 5 bases, J lost 0 bases, and 3 bases stayed unmatched. CDR3 bases: TGTGCCTGGTCGCTAGCGGGCTCCTACAATGAGCAGTTCTTC. It encodes CAWSLAGSYNEQFF.

To note about this clone: Distinct nucleotide sequences in the sample also encode this CDR3. The chain combines TRBV2 with TRBJ1-3, with D possibly matching TRBD1 (6 bases). V lost 9 bases and J lost 0, with 12 bases in between. This CDR3 spans 14 amino acids. The germline V gene has CDR1 SNHLY and CDR2 FYNNEI. The CDR3 loop is CARSTGDSGNTIYF. The CDR3, as DNA: TGTGCCAGATCGACAGGCGACTCTGGAAACACCATATATTTT.

This clone has a handful of counts. The chain employs TRBV30 and TRBJ2-1; D might be TRBD1 (5 bases). Germline CDR1 GTSNPN, CDR2 SVGIG (reference sequence). This CDR3 is 16 amino acids long. Trimming shortened V by 0 bases and J by 6 bases, and 18 bases separated the two germline ends. In DNA, the CDR3 is TGTGCCTGGAGTGTACGAGGCAGGGTAGAGATCAATGAGCAGTTCTTC. It encodes CAWSVRGRVEINEQFF.

This clone was seen a handful of times. The gene calls are TRBV5-5 and TRBJ2-1; D uncertain. V lost 0 bases and J lost 5, with 9 bases in between. Germline V CDR1 and CDR2: SGHKS, YYEKEE (reference sequence). CDR3 length equals 14 residues. The CDR3: CASSLDEAHNEQFF. The DNA for the CDR3 is TGTGCCAGCAGCTTGGACGAGGCCCACAATGAGCAGTTCTTC. The complete variable domain, with remaining parts taken from reference TRBV5-5 and TRBJ2-1, reads DAGVTQSPTHLIKTRGQQVTLRCSPISGHKSVSWYQQVLGQGPQFIFQYYEKEERGRGNFPDRFSARQFPNYSSELNVNALLLGDSALYLCASSLDEAHNEQFFGPGTRLTVL.

This sequence joins TRBV9 and TRBJ1-6; 8 nucleotides line up with TRBD1. Germline trimming cut 0 bases from V and 6 bases from J; bases unmatched to any gene: 14. Germline CDR1 is SGDLS and CDR2 is YYNGEE. The CDR3 is 19 residues long. The CDR3 loop is CASSVDPLRGQETNSPLHF. The DNA for the CDR3 is TGTGCCAGCAGCGTAGACCCCCTCAGGGGACAGGAGACTAATTCACCCCTCCACTTT.

The V call is TRBV9, the J call TRBJ1-1; 7 nucleotides agree with TRBD1. V trimming: 7 bases; J trimming: 1 base; junction bases outside the gene matches: 13. The CDR3 runs 16 residues. The V gene's germline CDR1 is SGDLS and CDR2 YYNGEE. CDR3 residues: CASADQGDISNTEAFF. The CDR3 coding sequence is TGTGCCAGCGCCGACCAGGGGGACATATCGAACACTGAAGCTTTCTTT.

This chain joins TRBV30 and TRBJ1-3; tentatively, D is TRBD1 (5 bases). V was clipped by 0 bases and J by 0 bases, with 9 bases between them. The V gene's germline CDR1 is GTSNPN and CDR2 SVGIG (reference sequence). This CDR3 is built from 15 residues. CDR3 DNA sequence: TGTGCCTGGAGTGTATCGGGGGGCTCTGGAAACACCATATATTTT. As protein: CAWSVSGGSGNTIYF.

Comments on this clone: In the same sample, other DNA sequences code for this CDR3. This rearrangement joins TRBV5-4 to TRBJ2-7; 7 positions agree with TRBD1. The CDR3 totals 12 residues. CDR1 and CDR2 (germline): SGHNT, YYREEE (reference sequence). V gave up 0 bases and J gave up 6 bases; unmatched junction bases: 0. The CDR3 nucleotides are TGTGCCAGCAGCTTGGGGACAGGCGAGCAGTACTTC. Its translation: CASSLGTGEQYF.

The chain uses TRBV5-4 and TRBJ2-1, with D possibly TRBD2 on 6 matching bases. The V gene lost 1 base and the J gene lost 3 bases, with 17 bases spanning the gap. Germline CDR1 is SGHNT and CDR2 is YYREEE (reference sequence). This CDR3 has 17 residues. CDR3 sequence: CASSLLFDSGIYNEQFF. CDR3 coding DNA: TGTGCCAGCAGCTTGTTGTTTGATAGCGGAATCTACAATGAGCAGTTCTTC.

The chain uses TRBV7-6 and TRBJ2-7; 12 bases are shared with TRBD2. CDR1 is SGHVS and CDR2 is FNYEAQ in the germline V gene. Trimming cost V 1 base and J 7 bases; bases outside gene matches: 5. CDR3 length: 15 residues. Here the CDR3 DNA reads TGTGCCAGCAGCTTAGTGGCAGGACTAGCGGGGGAGCAGTACTTC. Amino acids: CASSLVAGLAGEQYF.

V usage is TRBV4-3 and J usage is TRBJ2-1, with D possibly matching TRBD1 (6 bases). This CDR3 contains 17 residues. Trimming removed 0 bases from V and 4 bases from J, with 16 bases in between. Germline assignment: CDR1 LGHNA and CDR2 YSLEER. CDR3 nucleotides: TGCGCCAGCAGCCAAGATTGGAGTCCAGGGGCGTACAATGAGCAGTTCTTC. As protein: CASSQDWSPGAYNEQFF.

The V call is TRBV9, the J call TRBJ1-2; 7 bases agree with TRBD1. CDR1 and CDR2 (germline): SGDLS, YYNGEE. Losses at the gene ends were 3 bases for V and 3 bases for J; bases not matched to a gene: 5. The CDR3 runs to 14 residues. The CDR3 nucleotides read TGTGCCAGCAGCGCTAGTACAGGGGACTATGGCTACACCTTC. This encodes CASSASTGDYGYTF. The full variable domain, completed using reference TRBV9 and TRBJ1-2, is DSGVTQTPKHLITATGQRVTLRCSPRSGDLSVYWYQQSLDQGLQFLIQYYNGEERAKGNILERFSAQQFPDLHSELNLSSLELGDSALYFCASSASTGDYGYTFGSGTRLTVV.

The chain couples TRBV29-1 to TRBJ2-3; D gene unclear. The germline CDR1 and CDR2 sequences are SQVTM and ANQGSEA. V gave up 7 bases and J gave up 6 bases, with 11 bases separating them. CDR3 length: 11 residues. The CDR3 nucleotides read TGCAGCGATTCCGCCGCGGATACGCAGTATTTT. Its translation: CSDSAADTQYF.

This chain links TRBV6-4 with TRBJ2-3; 12 nucleotides align to TRBD2. The trim removed 0 bases at V and 5 bases at J, leaving 0 bases unmatched. Germline assignment: CDR1 MRHNA and CDR2 SNTAGT. The CDR3 is made up of 15 amino acids. CDR3 sequence: CASSDSTSGGDTQYF. The CDR3 DNA reads TGTGCCAGCAGTGACTCGACTAGCGGGGGAGATACGCAGTATTTT.

This clone has only one observation. The chain uses TRBV5-5 and TRBJ2-7, with D tentatively TRBD1 (5 bases). Germline V lookup: CDR1 SGHKS, CDR2 YYEKEE (reference sequence). Trimming removed 2 bases at V and 4 bases at J, with 7 bases between. CDR3 length: 12 residues. CDR3 amino acids: CASSLSGYEQYF. The CDR3, as DNA: TGTGCCAGCAGCTTATCAGGGTACGAGCAGTACTTC.

This sequence joins TRBV29-1 and TRBJ1-1; 8 nucleotides align to TRBD1. J gave up 4 bases and V 6 bases, and 7 bases lay outside the gene matches. Germline values: CDR1 SQVTM, CDR2 ANQGSEA. This CDR3 is built from 13 residues. The CDR3 protein is CSVRGREGTEAFF. The CDR3 nucleotides read TGCAGCGTCAGGGGGCGCGAGGGCACTGAAGCTTTCTTT.

This clone occurred a few times. The rearrangement uses TRBV6-4 and TRBJ2-1; TRBD2 aligns across 8 bases. From germline, CDR1 is MRHNA and CDR2 SNTAGT. V shed 6 bases and J 4 bases; nucleotides not matched to a gene: 11. The CDR3 covers 16 residues. DNA of the CDR3: TGTGCCAGCAGAAGTGAATCGGGACTAGAATACAATGAGCAGTTCTTC. Its protein is CASRSESGLEYNEQFF.

This chain joins TRBV19 and TRBJ1-1; D unclear. Trimming pared 3 bases from V and 1 base from J, leaving 6 bases between. The CDR3 contains 13 residues. Germline values: CDR1 LNHDA, CDR2 SQIVND (reference sequence). CDR3 amino acids: CASSIFPNTEAFF. CDR3 bases: TGTGCCAGTAGTATCTTCCCGAACACTGAAGCTTTCTTT. The whole variable domain, filled in from reference TRBV19 and TRBJ1-1, reads DGGITQSPKYLFRKEGQNVTLSCEQNLNHDAMYWYRQDPGQGLRLIYYSQIVNDFQKGDIAEGYSVSREKKESFPLTVTSAQKNPTAFYLCASSIFPNTEAFFGQGTRLTVV.